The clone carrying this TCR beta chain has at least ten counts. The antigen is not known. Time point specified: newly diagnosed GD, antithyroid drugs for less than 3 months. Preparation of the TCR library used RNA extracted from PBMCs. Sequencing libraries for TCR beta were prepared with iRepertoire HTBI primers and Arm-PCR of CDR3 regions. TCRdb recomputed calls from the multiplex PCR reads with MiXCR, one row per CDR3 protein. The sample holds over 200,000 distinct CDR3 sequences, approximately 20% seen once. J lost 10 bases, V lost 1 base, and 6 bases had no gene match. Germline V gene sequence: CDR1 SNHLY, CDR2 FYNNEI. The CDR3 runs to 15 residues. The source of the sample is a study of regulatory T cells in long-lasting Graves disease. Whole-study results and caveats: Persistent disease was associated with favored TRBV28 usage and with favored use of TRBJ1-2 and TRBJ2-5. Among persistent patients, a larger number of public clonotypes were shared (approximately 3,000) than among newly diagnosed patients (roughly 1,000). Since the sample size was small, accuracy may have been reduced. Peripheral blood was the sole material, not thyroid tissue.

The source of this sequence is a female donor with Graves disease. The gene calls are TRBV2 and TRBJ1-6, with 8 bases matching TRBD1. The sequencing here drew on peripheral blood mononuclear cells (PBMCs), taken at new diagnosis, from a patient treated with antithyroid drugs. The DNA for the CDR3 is TGTGCCAGCAGTGAAGAAGGACAGGGTAGCTCACCCCTCCACTTT. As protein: CASSEEGQGSSPLHF.